This T cell receptor beta chain comes out of a study of memory B cells and T cells in multiple sclerosis listed by TCRdb under 2018. A note on the overall study: The study compared TCR beta repertoires of autoproliferating peripheral T cells with brain lesion-infiltrating T cells in multiple sclerosis patients. TCR sequencing included a couple of multiple sclerosis patients for whom either brain lesions at autopsy or brain-infiltrating cells from biopsy were available.

Using the immunoSEQ Platform, TCRbeta CDR3 regions were amplified from extracted genomic DNA. The immunoSEQ assay combined multiplex PCR with high-throughput sequencing and a vendor bioinformatics pipeline. On the study's bioinformatics: After discarding non-productive sequences and any CDR3s under 4 amino acids in length, clonotype frequencies were recalculated for each sample. In immunoSEQ Analyzer 2.0, shared clonotypes were identified as identical CDR3 amino acid, V gene and J gene sequences. Repertoire overlap was normalized by dividing shared clonotype counts by the product of both clone-set sizes, scaled by 1000 into arbitrary units. Not all clones reach the TCRdb copy of this immuneACCESS table, which keeps in-frame sequences only. Checked studies attribute under half of the gap to unresolved V genes and leave the rest unexplained. Clone size and the V and J calls come from that table; the DNA yielded D and trimming. The sample records about 46,000 clones, 82% of which are singletons. 1% to 1.3% of the sample goes to the ten largest clones.

After stimulus-free culture of CFSE-labeled PBMCs, the autoproliferating (CFSEdim) and non-proliferating (CFSEhi) T cell fractions were sequenced separately. Altogether, about 5.1x10^7 CFSE-labeled PBMCs were kept in culture for about seven days with no stimulus, after which the replicate wells were combined. PBMCs were labeled with approximately 0.47 uM CFSE and were cultured without exogenous stimuli in serum-free AIM-V medium. PBMCs were obtained by Ficoll density gradient centrifugation and kept cryopreserved until use. Using a FACSAria III, live 7-AAD-negative cells were sorted, then washed with PBS and stored frozen at -80 degrees C as dry pellets. Beyond this particular receptor, the publication reports: Because clone-set sizes differed between compartments, counts of shared clonotypes were influenced and normalization was required.

Between the V and J ends, shortened by 7 bases and 6 bases respectively, the junction contains 6 bases. From the germline V gene, CDR1 is SNHLY and CDR2 is FYNNEI. Including the terminal cysteine and phenylalanine, the CDR3 comprises 11 residues. Only the CDR3 region is kept as DNA, spanning 33 bases read in frame from base 1. Turning to this clone: It has no known antigen specificity. No base qualities exist here, and no much larger clone lies one base off it.

This clonotype was obtained from a human donor with multiple sclerosis. The V and J genes are TRBV2 and TRBJ2-2, with the D gene not clear enough to name. Sequenced: PBMCs from blood kept in culture. CDR3 sequence: CASTLAGELFF. The DNA sequence is TGTGCCAGCACTCTGGCCGGGGAGCTGTTTTTT. The CDR3, completed at both ends by the reference TRBV2 and TRBJ2-2 genes, gives the full variable domain EPEVTQTPSHQVTQMGQEVILRCVPISNHLYFYWYRQILGQKVEFLVSFYNNEISEKSEIFDDQFSVERPDGSNFTLKIRSTKLEDSAMYFCASTLAGELFFGEGSRLTVL.